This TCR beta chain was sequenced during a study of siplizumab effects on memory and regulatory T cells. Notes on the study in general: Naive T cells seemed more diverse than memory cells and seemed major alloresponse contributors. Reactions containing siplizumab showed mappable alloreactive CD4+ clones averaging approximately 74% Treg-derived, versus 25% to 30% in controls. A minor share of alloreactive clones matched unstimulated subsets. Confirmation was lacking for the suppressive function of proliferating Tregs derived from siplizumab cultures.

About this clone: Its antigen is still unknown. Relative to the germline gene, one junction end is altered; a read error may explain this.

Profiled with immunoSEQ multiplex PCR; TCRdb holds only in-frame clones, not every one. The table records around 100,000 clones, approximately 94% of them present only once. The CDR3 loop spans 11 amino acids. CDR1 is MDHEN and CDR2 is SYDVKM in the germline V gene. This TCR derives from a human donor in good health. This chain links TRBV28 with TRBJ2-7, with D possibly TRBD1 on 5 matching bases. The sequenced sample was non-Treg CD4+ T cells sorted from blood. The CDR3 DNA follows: TGTGCCAGCAGTTCTAACAGACAGATTTGTTTC. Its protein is CASSSNRQICF.